The TCR beta chain described here comes from a study of cytomegalovirus exposure and HLA in healthy donors. The PCR had 60 Vbeta and 13 Jbeta primers. Profiling relied on immunoSEQ multiplex PCR, and the TCRdb table lists in-frame clones only, not all of them. The sample gives about 200,000 clones, 60% to 80% of which show up once; less than 3.5% is in the top ten. This clone was seen more than once but under ten times. This TCR derives from a woman in her twenties or thirties in good health and CMV-seronegative. The sequenced sample consisted of PBMCs.

The CDR3 protein is CSALTVAYGYTF. DNA for the CDR3: TGCAGCGCTCTGACAGTCGCTTATGGCTACACCTTC. The rearrangement links TRBV29-1 to TRBJ1-2, with D maybe TRBD1 (5 bases). This CDR3 is 12 amino acids long. The germline V and J ends were trimmed by 7 bases and 5 bases, with 14 bases remaining between them. Germline V gene sequence: CDR1 SQVTM, CDR2 ANQGSEA. Using reference TRBV29-1 and TRBJ1-2 for the parts outside the CDR3, the full variable domain is SAVISQKPSRDICQRGTSLTIQCQVDSQVTMMFWYRQQPGQSLTLIATANQGSEATYESGFVIDKFPISRPNLTFSTLTVSNMSPEDSSIYLCSALTVAYGYTFGSGTRLTVV.